This passage covers 21 T cell receptor beta chains from one sample sequenced in a study of T cells in Graves' hyperthyroidism and ophthalmopathy. Amplification of TCR beta CDR3 regions used RNA as the template. The TCR CDR3 was amplified in a first-round RT-PCR using the HTBI primer set. MiXCR, applied by TCRdb to the multiplex PCR reads, yields one record per CDR3 protein. The sample holds 100,000 to 140,000 distinct CDR3 sequences, 16% seen once. The sequenced material came from blood. These receptors were collected from a woman aged 45-60 years with Graves' hyperthyroidism.

This clonotype has at least ten counts. The CDR3 here is CATTGQTSNEKLFF. The CDR3 DNA follows: TGTGCCACAACCGGACAGACATCTAATGAAAAACTGTTTTTT. The chain employs TRBV2 and TRBJ1-4; possibly TRBD1 for D (6 bases). The CDR3 has 14 amino acids. Germline V gene data show CDR1 as SNHLY and CDR2 as FYNNEI. Trimming took 10 bases from V and 3 from J, leaving 15 bases between them.

In its sample, this clonotype was seen many times. The gene calls are TRBV6-1 and TRBJ1-5; a possible D gene is TRBD1 (6 bases). The V end lost 6 bases, the J end lost 4 bases, and 19 bases lay between the germline ends. Germline V gene data show CDR1 as MNHNS and CDR2 as SASEGT. CDR3 length equals 16 residues. The CDR3 nucleotides read TGTGCCAGCAGCCTGCACCGGGACACAAGGAATCAGCCCCAGCATTTT. Residues: CASSLHRDTRNQPQHF.

The V call is TRBV20-1, the J call TRBJ2-5, with D perhaps given as TRBD1 or TRBD2 (6 bases each). CDR3 length: 15 residues. The V and J ends lost 0 bases and 4 bases respectively, with 15 bases between them. CDR1 and CDR2 (germline): DFQATT, SNEGSKA (reference sequence). The CDR3 nucleotides read TGCAGTGCTAGAGATTTGGTAGGGGGGCTAGAGACCCAGTACTTC. This encodes CSARDLVGGLETQYF.

This clonotype came up many times. Being one base from a much bigger clone, this may be a read error. The chain employs TRBV10-3 and TRBJ2-1; 13 positions agree with TRBD2. This CDR3 has 14 residues. Looked up from germline, CDR1 is ENHRY and CDR2 is SYGVKD. Unmatched junction bases numbered 2, after V lost 6 bases and J lost 6 bases. The CDR3 DNA is TGTGCCATCAGCCGGACTAGCGGGAGCAATGAGCAGTTCTTC. This codes for CAISRTSGSNEQFF.

In its sample, this clonotype was seen many times. This chain uses TRBV7-8 with TRBJ2-2, with 8 positions matching TRBD2. The CDR3 spans 16 residues. V was clipped by 4 bases and J by 1 base; unmatched bases: 5. The germline gives CDR1 SGHVS, CDR2 FQNEAQ. CDR3 residues: CASSSRTSGNTGELFF. In nucleotides, the CDR3 is TGTGCCAGCAGCTCCCGTACTAGCGGGAACACCGGGGAGCTGTTTTTT.

This clonotype has a count of ten or more. This chain links TRBV28 with TRBJ2-7; D unresolved. V was trimmed by 5 bases and J by 0 bases, leaving 17 bases between them. The V gene's germline CDR1 is MDHEN and CDR2 SYDVKM. The CDR3 totals 16 residues. In DNA, the CDR3 is TGTGCCAGCAGTGCCCTACTTGACGGTGGCTCCTACGAGCAGTACGTC. This encodes CASSALLDGGSYEQYV.

This clonotype was observed many times. The rearrangement joins TRBV28 to TRBJ2-3; D ambiguous. The germline V and J ends were trimmed by 3 bases and 1 base, with 5 bases remaining between them. CDR3 size: 13 residues. Germline V CDR1 and CDR2: MDHEN, SYDVKM. The CDR3 protein is CASSFVGTDTQYF. The CDR3 nucleotides read TGTGCCAGCAGTTTTGTGGGCACAGATACGCAGTATTTT. The full variable domain, with the rest looked up from reference TRBV28 and TRBJ2-3, is DVKVTQSSRYLVKRTGEKVFLECVQDMDHENMFWYRQDPGLGLRLIYFSYDVKMKEKGDIPEGYSVSREKKERFSLILESASTNQTSMYLCASSFVGTDTQYFGPGTRLTVL.

This clonotype was counted ten times or more. The chain combines TRBV11-1 with TRBJ1-6, with D maybe TRBD1 (5 bases). V was cut by 5 bases and J by 2 bases, with 10 bases left in between. The CDR3 consists of 15 residues. Germline V gene lookup returns CDR1 SGHAT and CDR2 FQDESV (reference sequence). The CDR3 sequence is CASSGPGTYNSPLHF. In DNA form, the CDR3 reads TGTGCCAGCAGCGGCCCAGGGACCTATAATTCACCCCTCCACTTT.

This clonotype occurred many times. The gene calls are TRBV18 and TRBJ2-1; 7 bases match TRBD2. Germline values: CDR1 KGHSH, CDR2 LQKENI. The CDR3 is 15 amino acids. The V segment lost 3 bases and the J segment 1 base; nucleotides outside the gene matches: 3. The CDR3 loop is CASSPGGRSYNEQFF. CDR3 DNA: TGTGCCAGCTCACCCGGGGGGAGATCCTACAATGAGCAGTTCTTC.

This clonotype was counted many times. V gene TRBV9 combines with J gene TRBJ2-5, with D perhaps assigned TRBD1 or TRBD2 (5 bases each). V was trimmed by 4 bases and J by 5 bases, leaving 18 bases between them. This CDR3 has 15 residues. Germline CDR1 is SGDLS and CDR2 is YYNGEE. CDR3 bases: TGTGCCAGCAGCCCTAGTGGTGGGGGATTCGAGACCCAGTACTTC. Translating gives CASSPSGGGFETQYF.

This clonotype was picked up many times. V gene TRBV28 combines with J gene TRBJ2-1; D ambiguous. The CDR3 sequence is 15 residues long. Trimming removed 4 bases at V and 3 bases at J, with 13 bases between. CDR1 is MDHEN, CDR2 SYDVKM, per germline. This CDR3 is CASSSLRNNYNEQFF. In DNA form, the CDR3 reads TGTGCCAGCAGTTCTCTCCGGAATAACTACAATGAGCAGTTCTTC.

This clonotype was picked up many times. The chain combines TRBV5-1 with TRBJ2-1, with D unresolved. V dropped 1 base and J dropped 0 bases, with 11 bases sitting between them. Germline V gene lookup returns CDR1 SGHRS and CDR2 YFSETQ. The length of the CDR3 is 16 residues. The DNA of the CDR3 is TGCGCCAGCAGCTTGAGCTACAGAGGCTCCTACAATGAGCAGTTCTTC. Amino acids: CASSLSYRGSYNEQFF.

Ten or more counts support this clonotype. The CDR3 DNA reads as TGTGCCAGCAGTTCCGTCGACAGAGACAACTATGGCTACACCTTC. Protein product: CASSSVDRDNYGYTF. The chain recombines TRBV6-1 with TRBJ1-2; a weak D match, TRBD1 (5 bases). The germline CDR1 and CDR2 sequences are MNHNS and SASEGT. Trimming took off 5 bases at V and 2 bases at J, with 15 bases between the two ends. CDR3 size: 15 residues.

Many counts were recorded for this clonotype. The rearrangement joins TRBV4-1 to TRBJ2-6; 9 bases are shared with TRBD1. The germline V gene has CDR1 MGHRA and CDR2 YSYEKL. Trimming took 1 base from V and 0 from J; bases not matched to a gene: 7. This CDR3 spans 19 amino acids. CDR3: CASSQGRTGALSGANVLTF. The DNA of the CDR3 is TGCGCCAGCAGCCAAGGAAGGACAGGGGCCCTCTCTGGGGCCAACGTCCTGACTTTC.

A remark on this clonotype: A read error is possible here, since a much larger clone lies one base away. The chain recombines TRBV20-1 with TRBJ2-7; 8 positions match TRBD1. The CDR3 runs to 13 residues. Germline assignment: CDR1 DFQATT and CDR2 SNEGSKA (reference sequence). Unmatched junction bases numbered 8, after V lost 6 bases and J lost 4 bases. For the CDR3, the DNA is TGCAGTGCCAGGACAGGGAGCAATTACGAGCAGTACGTC. This codes for CSARTGSNYEQYV.

This clonotype was seen ten or more times. V and J are TRBV7-8 and TRBJ2-1, with 9 nucleotides matching TRBD2. There are 16 residues in the CDR3. Per the germline V gene, CDR1 is SGHVS and CDR2 is FQNEAQ. V shed 5 bases, J shed 10 bases, and the junction held 15 bases outside the gene matches. The CDR3 is CASSPRSVAGAHEQFF. For the CDR3, the DNA is TGTGCCAGCAGCCCCAGGTCGGTAGCGGGAGCCCACGAGCAGTTCTTC.

This clonotype has at least ten counts. The gene calls are TRBV5-1 and TRBJ1-2; D may be TRBD1 (5 bases). The germline V gene has CDR1 SGHRS and CDR2 YFSETQ. This CDR3 spans 15 amino acids. Between the trimmed V and J ends, which lost 0 bases and 2 bases, there was a span of 11 bases. The CDR3 is CASSLEQAPNYGYTF. The CDR3 region has the DNA TGCGCCAGCAGCTTGGAACAGGCCCCGAACTATGGCTACACCTTC.

This clonotype was detected only a few times. With a much larger clone just one base away, this may be a read error. The rearrangement joins TRBV10-3 to TRBJ2-5; D is unclear. The DNA end is more similar to TRBJ2-1, so the J call may be wrong. The germline V gene encodes CDR1 ENHRY and CDR2 SYGVKD. This CDR3 is 14 amino acids long. CDR3 loop: CAISELALQETQFF. The DNA of the CDR3 is TGTGCCATCAGTGAGTTAGCCCTACAAGAGACCCAGTTCTTC.

This clonotype was counted ten times or more. The J gene is TRBJ1-5, the V gene TRBV7-3; D unresolved. The V and J ends lost 9 bases and 2 bases respectively, with 8 bases between them. The CDR3 consists of 12 residues. The germline V gene encodes CDR1 SGHTA and CDR2 FQGTGA. CDR3 residues: CASKRCNQPQHF. For the CDR3, the DNA is TGTGCCAGTAAAAGGTGCAATCAGCCCCAGCATTTT.

This clonotype was picked up many times. The chain links TRBV30 to TRBJ2-5, with D unresolved. The CDR3 runs 12 residues. Per germline, CDR1 GTSNPN and CDR2 SVGIG (reference sequence). Between the trimmed V and J ends, which lost 5 bases and 1 base, there was a span of 8 bases. This CDR3 is CAWANTQETQYF. CDR3 DNA sequence: TGTGCCTGGGCCAACACCCAAGAGACCCAGTACTTC.

This clonotype has at least ten counts. The chain uses TRBV28 and TRBJ1-2; TRBD1 agrees at 10 bases. This CDR3 has 14 residues. Germline values: CDR1 MDHEN, CDR2 SYDVKM. V lost 3 bases, J lost 5 bases, and 3 bases stayed unmatched. The CDR3 DNA reads as TGTGCCAGCAGTTTGGGGACAGGGGAATATGGCTACACCTTC. Protein product: CASSLGTGEYGYTF.